This entry describes one TCR beta chain. The data originate from a study of blood T cell repertoires in COVID-19. Study overall: COVID-19 samples from acute and convalescent phases originated in the United States, Italy and Spain. Nucleic acid was either cDNA or gDNA, and it came from T cells, B-cell-depleted T cells, or PBMCs.

Trimming took 5 bases from V and 2 from J, leaving 10 bases between them. The CDR3 covers 15 residues. Germline CDR1 and CDR2: LNHDA and SQIVND (reference sequence). Seattle enrolled patients during active infection and tracked them longitudinally. In the authors' workflow: The assay estimated nucleated cells by amplifying reference gene primers. Profiling relied on immunoSEQ multiplex PCR, and the TCRdb table lists in-frame clones only, not all of them. For V, J and clone size, that table is used; D and trimming come from the DNA. Of under 200,000 clones in the sample, approximately 79% were seen once.

The V and J genes are TRBV19 and TRBJ2-6, with a tentative D call TRBD1 (5 bases). The origin of this receptor is a woman aged 55-69 years with COVID-19, enrolled during active disease. The sequencing input was peripheral blood. As DNA, the CDR3 is TGTGCCAGTAGTTTTTTGGGGCCTGGGGCCAACGTCCTGACTTTC. This translates into CASSFLGPGANVLTF.